A single sample is the source of the 31 T cell receptor beta chains below, sequenced in a study of shared clonotypes between healthy human individuals. Sequenced by immunoSEQ multiplex PCR; TCRdb stores in-frame clones only, minus some. The sample holds 400,000 to 600,000 clones, 79% seen once. The material sequenced was PBMCs. These receptors originate from a woman aged 40 to 50 in good health. Some clones in this sample may be carry-over from other donors' samples.

V usage is TRBV7-2 and J usage is TRBJ2-3, with D possibly matching TRBD2 (5 bases). V lost 1 base, J lost 5 bases, and 10 bases lay in between. This CDR3 is 14 amino acids long. CDR1 SGHTA and CDR2 FQGNSA come from the germline V gene. The DNA for the CDR3 is TGTGCCAGCAGCTTAGAGGGTCGGGGAGATACGCAGTATTTT. Residues: CASSLEGRGDTQYF.

J is TRBJ1-3 and V is TRBV5-4, with 12 bases matching TRBD1. The CDR3 has 14 amino acids. Germline V gene lookup returns CDR1 SGHNT and CDR2 YYREEE (reference sequence). V lost 0 bases, J lost 10 bases, and 2 bases stayed unmatched. CDR3 coding DNA: TGTGCCAGCAGCTTGGCGGGACAGGGGGCTACCATATATTTT. This codes for CASSLAGQGATIYF.

The J gene is TRBJ1-2, the V gene TRBV4-1, with a tentative D call TRBD1 (5 bases). V was cut by 4 bases and J by 0 bases, with 15 bases left in between. CDR1 is MGHRA, CDR2 YSYEKL, per germline. This CDR3 is 16 amino acids long. The CDR3 is CASSPRTAGSNYGYTF. The CDR3 DNA follows: TGCGCCAGCAGCCCTAGGACGGCAGGGTCTAACTATGGCTACACCTTC.

The chain recombines TRBV19 with TRBJ2-1, with D maybe TRBD2 (5 bases). V was clipped by 8 bases and J by 3 bases, with 11 bases between them. The CDR3 has 13 residues. The germline CDR1 and CDR2 sequences are LNHDA and SQIVND (reference sequence). In DNA form, the CDR3 reads TGTGCCAGTGGAGGAACTCACTACAATGAGCAGTTCTTC. Translating it yields CASGGTHYNEQFF.

J is TRBJ2-1 and V is TRBV2, with 12 bases fitting TRBD2. Germline trimming cut 6 bases from V and 7 bases from J; bases unmatched to any gene: 7. The CDR3 consists of 15 residues. In germline, CDR1 is SNHLY, CDR2 FYNNEI. The CDR3 loop reads CASRAGLAGLNEQFF. The CDR3 nucleotides are TGTGCCAGCAGGGCTGGACTAGCGGGACTTAATGAGCAGTTCTTC.

J is TRBJ2-1 and V is TRBV5-6; perhaps TRBD2 as D (6 bases). This CDR3 is 18 amino acids long. The germline V and J ends were trimmed by 4 bases and 5 bases, with 25 bases remaining between them. Germline loops: CDR1 SGHDT, CDR2 YYEEEE. CDR3 nucleotides: TGTGCCAGCAGCCCGGCGGTCGAGGTTGGTAGCGGAGACAATGAGCAGTTCTTC. Translation gives CASSPAVEVGSGDNEQFF.

This chain uses TRBV5-5 with TRBJ2-1; D may match TRBD1 or TRBD2 (10 bases each). The germline CDR1 and CDR2 sequences are SGHKS and YYEKEE (reference sequence). This CDR3 region has 19 residues. V lost 3 bases, J lost 0 bases, and 22 bases lay in between. CDR3 amino acids: CASSSGLADRGDSYNEQFF. In DNA form, the CDR3 reads TGTGCCAGCAGCTCTGGACTAGCGGACAGGGGGGACTCCTACAATGAGCAGTTCTTC. Full variable domain (missing parts from reference TRBV5-5 and TRBJ2-1): DAGVTQSPTHLIKTRGQQVTLRCSPISGHKSVSWYQQVLGQGPQFIFQYYEKEERGRGNFPDRFSARQFPNYSSELNVNALLLGDSALYLCASSSGLADRGDSYNEQFFGPGTRLTVL.

This chain uses TRBV5-4 with TRBJ2-1; 7 bases fit TRBD1. The J segment lost 3 bases and the V segment lost 0 bases, leaving 3 bases of the junction unmatched. The CDR3 has 15 residues. The germline CDR1 and CDR2 sequences are SGHNT and YYREEE (reference sequence). The CDR3 region is CASSLGTGGYNEQFF. Here the CDR3 DNA reads TGTGCCAGCAGCTTGGGGACAGGCGGCTACAATGAGCAGTTCTTC.

This clone was detected a few times. This chain links TRBV7-3 with TRBJ1-2; no clear D. V was pared by 2 bases and J by 6 bases, with 4 bases between. The CDR3 is 11 residues long. Germline V lookup: CDR1 SGHTA, CDR2 FQGTGA. CDR3 coding DNA: TGTGCCAGCAGCTTACGGCATGGCTACACCTTC. The encoded protein is CASSLRHGYTF. Combining the CDR3 with reference TRBV7-3 and TRBJ1-2 gives the whole variable domain GAGVSQTPSNKVTEKGKYVELRCDPISGHTALYWYRQSLGQGPEFLIYFQGTGAADDSGLPNDRFFAVRPEGSVSTLKIQRTERGDSAVYLCASSLRHGYTFGSGTRLTVV.

This clone was counted a few times. The genes are TRBV7-8 and TRBJ1-4; D is perhaps TRBD1 (6 bases). Trimming removed 4 bases from V and 3 bases from J, with 24 bases in between. The CDR3 is 19 amino acids. Germline CDR1 is SGHVS and CDR2 is FQNEAQ. CDR3 residues: CASSSYRFGGKGANEKLFF. CDR3 coding DNA: TGTGCCAGCAGCTCATATAGATTTGGTGGGAAGGGGGCTAATGAAAAACTGTTTTTT.

The chain carries TRBV19 and TRBJ2-2, with a possible D match to TRBD2 (5 bases). V lost 6 bases, J lost 3 bases, and 17 bases lay in between. Germline V gene sequence: CDR1 LNHDA, CDR2 SQIVND (reference sequence). CDR3 size: 16 residues. The CDR3 here is CASSSGWGIYTGELFF. CDR3 coding DNA: TGTGCCAGTAGCTCGGGGTGGGGTATTTACACCGGGGAGCTGTTTTTT.

This clone was seen repeatedly, ten times or more. V gene TRBV6-6 combines with J gene TRBJ2-7; D assignment may be TRBD1 or TRBD2 (5 bases each). CDR1 is MNHNY and CDR2 is SVGAGI in the germline V gene (reference sequence). The length of the CDR3 is 14 residues. Deletions cut 4 bases from V and 2 bases from J, with 12 bases between. The CDR3 DNA is TGTGCCAGCAGTTTCGGGACGGAAGCCTACGAGCAGTACTTC. Residues: CASSFGTEAYEQYF.

The chain uses TRBV7-9 and TRBJ1-4, with 12 positions matching TRBD1. Germline trimming cut 2 bases from V and 8 bases from J; bases unmatched to any gene: 3. Germline V gives CDR1 SEHNR, CDR2 FQNEAQ (reference sequence). This CDR3 comprises 15 residues. The CDR3 is CASSLLGTGGEKLFF. CDR3 sequence (DNA): TGTGCCAGCAGCTTACTCGGGACAGGGGGCGAAAAACTGTTTTTT.

The genes are TRBV29-1 and TRBJ2-7, with D tentatively TRBD2 (7 bases). CDR3 size: 12 residues. Trimming stripped 7 bases from V and 9 bases from J, with 19 bases between. Germline V gene sequence: CDR1 SQVTM, CDR2 ANQGSEA. The DNA of the CDR3 is TGCAGCGCGGTTACCTGGGGGGGCGCGCAGTACTTC. This codes for CSAVTWGGAQYF.

The chain is built from TRBV28 and TRBJ2-3; 9 nucleotides agree with TRBD2. Trimming at V came to 7 bases and at J to 5 bases, leaving 10 bases not matched to a gene. Germline V lookup: CDR1 MDHEN, CDR2 SYDVKM. This CDR3 spans 15 amino acids. The CDR3 loop is CASNGEAGGIDTQYF. In nucleotides, the CDR3 is TGTGCCAGCAATGGGGAAGCGGGAGGAATAGATACGCAGTATTTT.

About this clone: Other DNA sequences of this sample code for an identical CDR3. V gene TRBV18 combines with J gene TRBJ2-2; maybe TRBD1 (5 bases). Germline values: CDR1 KGHSH, CDR2 LQKENI. The V end lost 3 bases, the J end lost 2 bases, and 7 bases lay between the germline ends. CDR3 length: 14 residues. CDR3 nucleotide sequence: TGTGCCAGCTCACCTGACAGTAACACCGGGGAGCTGTTTTTT. It is translated as CASSPDSNTGELFF.

The rearrangement joins TRBV28 to TRBJ2-1; D not resolved. CDR3 length: 15 residues. Trimming took 2 bases from V and 4 from J, leaving 12 bases between them. Looked up from germline, CDR1 is MDHEN and CDR2 is SYDVKM. The CDR3 region is CASSLELKDYNEQFF. The CDR3 bases are TGTGCCAGCAGTTTAGAACTGAAGGATTACAATGAGCAGTTCTTC.

The chain employs TRBV5-4 and TRBJ2-3, with 7 bases lining up with TRBD2. This CDR3 contains 18 residues. CDR1 is SGHNT and CDR2 is YYREEE in the germline V gene (reference sequence). J was trimmed by 2 bases and V by 0 bases; bases with no gene match: 12. The CDR3 protein is CASSLGGGGREHTDTQYF. CDR3 nucleotides: TGTGCCAGCAGCTTGGGAGGTGGCGGGAGAGAACACACAGATACGCAGTATTTT. Full variable domain (missing parts from reference TRBV5-4 and TRBJ2-3): ETGVTQSPTHLIKTRGQQVTLRCSSQSGHNTVSWYQQALGQGPQFIFQYYREEENGRGNFPPRFSGLQFPNYSSELNVNALELDDSALYLCASSLGGGGREHTDTQYFGPGTRLTVL.

The V call is TRBV4-3, the J call TRBJ2-2, with 9 positions matching TRBD2. The germline V gene has CDR1 LGHNA and CDR2 YSLEER. The J segment lost 4 bases and the V segment lost 1 base, leaving 7 bases of the junction unmatched. This CDR3 spans 17 amino acids. CDR3 amino acids: CASSQGVETSGTGELFF. The CDR3 nucleotides read TGCGCCAGCAGCCAAGGGGTCGAGACTAGCGGCACCGGGGAGCTGTTTTTT.

This clone was seen once. The chain joins TRBV28 to TRBJ2-3; D is possibly TRBD1 (6 bases). The V gene's germline CDR1 is MDHEN and CDR2 SYDVKM. The CDR3 length is 16 residues. The ends were cut back, 5 bases at V and 4 bases at J, with 19 bases in the middle. CDR3: CASSPLAGAPADTQYF. The DNA for the CDR3 is TGTGCCAGCAGTCCGCTTGCAGGGGCCCCGGCAGATACGCAGTATTTT.

The genes are TRBV5-1 and TRBJ2-7; 9 bases are shared with TRBD2. The germline V gene encodes CDR1 SGHRS and CDR2 YFSETQ. The CDR3 spans 16 residues. V was clipped by 2 bases and J by 0 bases; unmatched bases: 6. The CDR3 reads CASSFMTSGSSYEQYF. For the CDR3, the DNA is TGCGCCAGCAGCTTTATGACTAGCGGTAGCTCCTACGAGCAGTACTTC.

V and J are TRBV6-1 and TRBJ2-7, with D possibly being TRBD1 or TRBD2 (6 bases each). The CDR3 length is 14 residues. The ends were cut back, 3 bases at V and 6 bases at J, with 15 bases in the middle. Germline CDR1 reads MNHNS; CDR2 reads SASEGT. The CDR3 loop reads CASSETGRRVEQYF. The CDR3 nucleotides are TGTGCCAGCAGTGAGACAGGTCGGAGGGTCGAGCAGTACTTC.

CDR3 in DNA: TGTGCCAGTAGTAGGGTAGGGGGCACTGAAGCTTTCTTT. Protein product: CASSRVGGTEAFF. The V call is TRBV19, the J call TRBJ1-1; maybe TRBD1 (6 bases). CDR1 LNHDA and CDR2 SQIVND come from the germline V gene (reference sequence). The CDR3 length is 13 residues. The germline V and J ends were trimmed by 4 bases and 4 bases, with 10 bases remaining between them.

The genes are TRBV5-1 and TRBJ2-7; D is undetermined. CDR1 SGHRS and CDR2 YFSETQ come from the germline V gene. The CDR3 totals 15 residues. Trimming cost V 0 bases and J 2 bases, with 12 bases left between them. CDR3 in amino acids: CASSLEPHPPYEQYF. The CDR3, as DNA: TGCGCCAGCAGCTTGGAGCCTCACCCCCCCTACGAGCAGTACTTC.

The gene calls are TRBV29-1 and TRBJ2-7; 8 nucleotides align to TRBD1. CDR1 is SQVTM and CDR2 is ANQGSEA in the germline V gene. The CDR3 is 11 amino acids. The V gene end was trimmed by 7 bases and the J gene end by 7 bases; junction bases not matched to a gene: 6. DNA for the CDR3: TGCAGCGCTAGGACAGGGTGGGAGCAGTACTTC. This translates into CSARTGWEQYF.

This clone was seen a few times. The chain employs TRBV30 and TRBJ2-5; a possible D gene is TRBD2 (6 bases). The DNA matches TRBJ2-7 better at its end, which makes the J call doubtful. The CDR3 covers 13 residues. CDR1 is GTSNPN and CDR2 is SVGIG in the germline V gene (reference sequence). The CDR3 DNA reads as TGTGCCTGGAGGACCGGGGGCTCCTACGAGCAGTACTTC. This gives the protein CAWRTGGSYEQYF.

The V and J genes are TRBV11-2 and TRBJ2-7, with D perhaps matching TRBD2 (6 bases). This CDR3 has 14 amino acids. The V gene lost 11 bases and the J gene lost 4 bases, with 21 bases spanning the gap. CDR1 is SGHAT, CDR2 FQNNGV, per germline. The CDR3, as DNA: TGTGCCGCACCCCCCTTTGCGGGACGGTACGAGCAGTACTTC. It specifies CAAPPFAGRYEQYF.

For the CDR3, the DNA is TGCGCCAGCAGCCAATCGGCGACATTGAACTATGGCTACACCTTC. This gives the protein CASSQSATLNYGYTF. The chain couples TRBV4-1 to TRBJ1-2, with no clear D. This CDR3 spans 15 amino acids. V was pared by 2 bases and J by 2 bases, with 12 bases between. CDR1 and CDR2 (germline): MGHRA, YSYEKL.

The chain joins TRBV5-6 to TRBJ2-3; D might be TRBD2 (7 bases). The CDR3 runs 18 residues. Germline CDR1 is SGHDT and CDR2 is YYEEEE. V lost 3 bases, J lost 2 bases, and 22 bases lay in between. The CDR3 spells CASSSLGWGREYTDTQYF. For the CDR3, the DNA is TGTGCCAGCAGCTCGCTGGGATGGGGGCGGGAGTACACAGATACGCAGTATTTT.

J is TRBJ2-3 and V is TRBV9; TRBD2 matches at 7 bases. This CDR3 has 15 amino acids. Germline-derived CDR1 and CDR2 are SGDLS and YYNGEE. Trimming took 4 bases from V and 2 from J; bases not matched to a gene: 7. DNA of the CDR3: TGTGCCAGCAGCCTACGGGACTATCACACAGATACGCAGTATTTT. It encodes CASSLRDYHTDTQYF.

The count of this clone is one. This chain joins TRBV28 and TRBJ1-1, with unresolved D. Germline V gene sequence: CDR1 MDHEN, CDR2 SYDVKM. The CDR3 totals 15 residues. V was trimmed by 3 bases and J by 7 bases, leaving 18 bases between them. The CDR3 sequence: CASSFPREVDFEAFF. CDR3 sequence (DNA): TGTGCCAGCAGTTTTCCACGAGAGGTGGACTTTGAAGCTTTCTTT.